This record concerns one T cell receptor (beta chain) sequence. Its antigen remains unidentified. No base qualities exist here, and no much larger clone lies one base off it. The CDR3 sequence holds 14 residues, the cysteine and phenylalanine included. Only the CDR3 portion is preserved as DNA: 42 bases, with reading frame beginning at the first base. Based on the germline V gene (reference sequence), the CDR1 and CDR2 sequences are MNHNY and SVGAGI. Trimming accounts for 6 bases at V and 4 bases at J, while the number of junction bases matched to no gene is 7. Samples from volunteer blood donors who had recovered from COVID-19 were contributed by a second Seattle source. The collaborating institutions used their own protocols to collect whole blood in K2EDTA tubes. For TCRbeta analysis, collaborators shipped samples in one of three forms: frozen whole blood, isolated PBMCs, or DNA extracted from either of those sample types.

TCRbeta CDR3 regions were amplified from genomic DNA by means of the immunoSEQ Assay, a bias-controlled multiplex PCR. Regarding the original processing steps: The number of nucleated cells in each sample was estimated by amplification of reference gene primers within the assay. Sequence reads were collapsed and filtered to measure the absolute abundance of every unique TCRbeta CDR3 rearrangement. For each sample, productive Simpson clonality was calculated as the square root of Simpson's diversity index across productive rearrangements. TCRdb took over this immuneACCESS table, retaining in-frame rearrangements with V and J assigned. Such tables are incomplete; in checked studies, under half of the missing clones stem from an unresolved V gene, and the remainder is unexplained. The V and J calls and clone size come from that table; D and trimming were worked out from the DNA. The sample records under 200,000 clones, more than 70% of which are singletons. Around 2.1% of the sample goes to the ten largest clones.

The data were taken from a study of blood T cell repertoires in COVID-19 (dated by TCRdb to 2019 to 2021). The study in broad terms: The collaborator samples originated in the United States, Italy and Spain and spanned the acute and convalescent phases of COVID-19. Where HLA class I and class II types were available, the types were taken from metadata supplied by the sample provider, not from assay-based typing. The samples were drawn from the first 160 participants of the ongoing ImmuneRACE study and from roughly 1,300 subjects provided by 6 global collaborators. The dataset comprised deeply sampled blood TCRbeta repertoires from subjects exposed to, actively infected with, or recovered from COVID-19. A de-identified subject ID, COVID-19 status, age in years and sex were almost always included in the sample metadata. The material from the prospective study consisted of cDNA or gDNA derived from T cells, B-cell-depleted T cells, or PBMCs. A freely available public database, intended as a resource for researchers studying the immune response to SARS-CoV-2, is where the repertoires were released.

Results and caveats for the whole study, not just this receptor: Clinical and demographic metadata were provided uncurated, with the amount varying by source and participant.

The sequence is built from TRBV6-6 and TRBJ1-1; 8 junctional bases match TRBD1. Sequencing was performed on peripheral blood. The clonotype was recovered from a man aged 45-65 years who had recovered from COVID-19. The CDR3 region reads CASSFRTGTTEAFF. The DNA reads as follows: TGTGCCAGCAGCTTTAGGACAGGGACCACTGAAGCTTTCTTT.